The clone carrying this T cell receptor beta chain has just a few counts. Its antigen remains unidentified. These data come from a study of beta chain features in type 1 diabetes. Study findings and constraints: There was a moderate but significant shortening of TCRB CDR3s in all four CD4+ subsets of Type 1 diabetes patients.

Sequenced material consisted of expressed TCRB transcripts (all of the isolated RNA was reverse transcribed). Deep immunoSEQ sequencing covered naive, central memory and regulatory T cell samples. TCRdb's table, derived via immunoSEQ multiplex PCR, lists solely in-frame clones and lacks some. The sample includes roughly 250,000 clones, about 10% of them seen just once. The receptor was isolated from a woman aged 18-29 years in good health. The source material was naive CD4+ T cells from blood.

The DNA of the CDR3 is TGTGCCAGCTCACCCCTTCAAGGGGCGGGAGTGGGGGAGCAGTACTTC. It translates to CASSPLQGAGVGEQYF. This sequence joins TRBV18 and TRBJ2-7; the match to TRBD2 covers 7 bases. The germline CDR1 and CDR2 sequences are KGHSH and LQKENI. J lost 7 bases, V lost 3 bases, and 15 bases had no gene match. This CDR3 has 16 amino acids.